The 6 T cell receptor beta chains below were found in one sample sequenced in a study of CD8 T cells in ankylosing spondylitis. TCRdb re-derived calls from the 5' RACE reads in MiXCR, one entry per CDR3 protein. Here the sample spans more than 150,000 distinct CDR3 sequences, 18% being singletons. The sequenced material came from blood, either unsorted or a sorted T cell fraction (not recorded which). Receptors originate from a male donor aged 5 to 30 with ankylosing spondylitis or in good health (not recorded which).

This clonotype was observed many times. V and J are TRBV19 and TRBJ2-1; D is perhaps TRBD1 (5 bases). The CDR3 spans 15 residues. Germline CDR1 is LNHDA and CDR2 is SQIVND (reference sequence). V gave up 3 bases and J gave up 0 bases, with 9 bases separating them. CDR3 nucleotide sequence: TGTGCCAGTAGTATCGGTCAGGGCTCCTACAATGAGCAGTTCTTC. Translation gives CASSIGQGSYNEQFF.

This rearrangement joins TRBV24-1 to TRBJ2-5; either TRBD1 or TRBD2 may supply D (5 bases each). V was trimmed by 9 bases and J by 5 bases, leaving 15 bases between them. Germline V gene lookup returns CDR1 KGHDR and CDR2 SFDVKD. The CDR3 has 13 amino acids. The CDR3 reads CATGGGSSETQYF. CDR3 nucleotide sequence: TGTGCCACCGGTGGGGGATCCTCGGAGACCCAGTACTTC.

This clonotype was observed at least ten times. The chain recombines TRBV12-3 or TRBV12-4 with TRBJ2-7; 12 bases fit TRBD2. The ends lost 1 base at V and 4 bases at J; junction bases unmatched: 5. The CDR3 extends over 16 amino acids. This CDR3 reads CASSLVATSGSYEQYF. In nucleotides, the CDR3 is TGTGCCAGCAGTTTAGTGGCGACTAGCGGGAGTTACGAGCAGTACTTC.

This clonotype was seen a single time. The chain links TRBV18 to TRBJ2-1; 9 bases map to TRBD1. Germline trimming cut 3 bases from V and 8 bases from J; bases unmatched to any gene: 8. CDR1 is KGHSH and CDR2 is LQKENI in the germline V gene. This CDR3 is 15 amino acids long. The CDR3 sequence is CASSPRGQGSDEQFF. The CDR3 nucleotides are TGTGCCAGCTCACCCCGAGGACAGGGGTCTGATGAGCAGTTCTTC.

This clonotype was seen many times. This chain joins TRBV20-1 and TRBJ2-7; 11 bases are shared with TRBD2. CDR3 size: 14 residues. V was clipped by 3 bases and J by 4 bases; unmatched bases: 5. CDR1 is DFQATT and CDR2 is SNEGSKA in the germline V gene (reference sequence). In DNA form, the CDR3 reads TGCAGTGCTAGGGGGACTAGCGGACGTTACGAGCAGTACGTC. Translated, it gives CSARGTSGRYEQYV.

There are many counts of this clonotype. The chain is built from TRBV18 and TRBJ1-1; no clear D. Trimming shortened V by 5 bases and J by 1 base, and 11 bases separated the two germline ends. The CDR3 length is 14 residues. CDR1 KGHSH and CDR2 LQKENI come from the germline V gene. The CDR3 here is CASSSIGTNTEAFF. CDR3 DNA sequence: TGTGCCAGCTCATCTATAGGCACGAACACTGAAGCTTTCTTT.